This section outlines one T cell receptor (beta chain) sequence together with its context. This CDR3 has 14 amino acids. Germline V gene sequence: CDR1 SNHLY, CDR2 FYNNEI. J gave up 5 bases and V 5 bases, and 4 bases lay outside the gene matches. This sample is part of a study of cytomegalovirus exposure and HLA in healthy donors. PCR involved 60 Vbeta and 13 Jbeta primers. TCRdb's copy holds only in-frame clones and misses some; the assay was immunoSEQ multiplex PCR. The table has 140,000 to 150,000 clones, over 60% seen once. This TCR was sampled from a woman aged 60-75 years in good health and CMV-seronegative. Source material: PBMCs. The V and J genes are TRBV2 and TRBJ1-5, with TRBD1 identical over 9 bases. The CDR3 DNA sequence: TGTGCCAGCAGTCCACAGGGGGCCCATCAGCCCCAGCATTTT. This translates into CASSPQGAHQPQHF. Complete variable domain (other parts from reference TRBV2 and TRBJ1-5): EPEVTQTPSHQVTQMGQEVILRCVPISNHLYFYWYRQILGQKVEFLVSFYNNEISEKSEIFDDQFSVERPDGSNFTLKIRSTKLEDSAMYFCASSPQGAHQPQHFGDGTRLSIL.